The 12 T cell receptor beta chains below were found in one sample sequenced in a study of ipilimumab plus nivolumab after autologous stem cell transplantation (dated by TCRdb to about 2021). Preparation of the library involved the immunoSEQ multiplex PCR assay. This is the immuneACCESS table as TCRdb keeps it, with only in-frame sequences that have V and J called. A part of the clones is gone; compared with another copy, unresolved V genes explain less than half, and the rest is unexplained. The sample profile shows under 25,000 clones; around 81% of them were found once. Roughly 6.8% of the sample goes to the ten largest clones. Sequenced material: PBMCs, taken in a trial of ipilimumab plus nivolumab as post-transplant consolidation. These receptors all come from a male donor with diffuse large B-cell lymphoma.

The chain carries TRBV19 and TRBJ2-3; 7 bases match TRBD2. Per germline, CDR1 LNHDA and CDR2 SQIVND (reference sequence). This CDR3 region has 16 residues. Trimming took 4 bases from V and 0 from J; bases not matched to a gene: 7. The CDR3 DNA reads TGTGCCAGTAGTAGGTCGAGCGGGGTTAGCACAGATACGCAGTATTTT. As protein: CASSRSSGVSTDTQYF.

This rearrangement joins TRBV29-1 to TRBJ2-4; D might be TRBD1 or TRBD2, each matching 5 bases. The CDR3 spans 10 residues. The V end lost 3 bases, the J end lost 15 bases, and 12 bases lay between the germline ends. Germline V gene lookup returns CDR1 SQVTM and CDR2 ANQGSEA. CDR3 coding DNA: TGCAGCGTTGAGGTCACGAGGGGGTACTTC. This sequence encodes CSVEVTRGYF.

This chain uses TRBV4-1 with TRBJ1-1; tentative D call: TRBD1 (6 bases). The CDR3 is made up of 15 amino acids. V lost 1 base and J lost 8, with 17 bases in between. Germline loops: CDR1 MGHRA, CDR2 YSYEKL. The CDR3 loop is CASSQVGTGQSEAFF. The DNA of the CDR3 is TGCGCCAGCAGCCAAGTTGGGACCGGACAGTCCGAAGCTTTCTTT.

CDR3 sequence: CASSPTGVEWDTQYF. In nucleotides, the CDR3 is TGCGCCAGCAGCCCCACAGGTGTGGAGTGGGATACGCAGTATTTT. The gene calls are TRBV4-1 and TRBJ2-3, with D perhaps TRBD1 (5 bases). V was trimmed by 4 bases and J by 6 bases, leaving 17 bases between them. The CDR3 consists of 15 residues. Germline V gene sequence: CDR1 MGHRA, CDR2 YSYEKL.

V gene TRBV7-9 combines with J gene TRBJ1-4; D is possibly TRBD1 (6 bases). This CDR3 has 15 residues. The V end lost 1 base, the J end lost 6 bases, and 12 bases lay between the germline ends. The V gene's germline CDR1 is SEHNR and CDR2 FQNEAQ (reference sequence). The CDR3 nucleotides read TGTGCCAGCAGCTTAGAGGGGGGGCACCATGAAAAACTGTTTTTT. Translation gives CASSLEGGHHEKLFF.

This chain connects TRBV6-1 to TRBJ2-1; D gene unclear. The CDR3 contains 12 residues. The ends were cut back, 2 bases at V and 8 bases at J, with 7 bases in the middle. CDR1 and CDR2 from the germline V gene are MNHNS and SASEGT. CDR3 sequence reads: CASSEFGDEQFF. CDR3 coding DNA: TGTGCCAGCAGTGAATTTGGGGATGAGCAGTTCTTC.

This chain connects TRBV4-2 to TRBJ2-3, with TRBD2 matching 7 bases. Germline CDR1 and CDR2: LGHNA and YNFKEQ. The CDR3 totals 14 residues. Trimming took 3 bases from V and 5 from J; bases not matched to a gene: 5. This CDR3 is CASSQGRGGDTQYF. The CDR3 nucleotides are TGTGCCAGCAGCCAGGGGAGGGGAGGAGATACGCAGTATTTT.

The V gene is TRBV5-1, the J gene TRBJ2-7; perhaps TRBD1 as D (6 bases). The length of the CDR3 is 15 residues. V was pared by 3 bases and J by 1 base, with 14 bases between. The germline gives CDR1 SGHRS, CDR2 YFSETQ. As DNA, the CDR3 is TGCGCCAGCAGCTCTCTGGACAGTATATCCTACGAGCAGTACTTC. Protein sequence: CASSSLDSISYEQYF. Filled out from reference TRBV5-1 and TRBJ2-7, the complete variable domain reads KAGVTQTPRYLIKTRGQQVTLSCSPISGHRSVSWYQQTPGQGLQFLFEYFSETQRNKGNFPGRFSGRQFSNSRSEMNVSTLELGDSALYLCASSSLDSISYEQYFGPGTRLTVT.

This clone was observed once. The chain couples TRBV2 to TRBJ2-3; D is unclear. The V gene lost 6 bases and the J gene lost 4 bases, with 11 bases spanning the gap. This CDR3 region has 13 residues. Germline V gives CDR1 SNHLY, CDR2 FYNNEI. Written as DNA, the CDR3 is TGTGCCAGCAGCGGCGGAAACGCAGATACGCAGTATTTT. Translating gives CASSGGNADTQYF.

The chain carries TRBV7-9 and TRBJ1-2; weak D call: TRBD1 (6 bases). The CDR3 has 13 amino acids. Trimming pared 3 bases from V and 8 bases from J, leaving 13 bases between. The germline CDR1 and CDR2 sequences are SEHNR and FQNEAQ (reference sequence). The CDR3 region has the DNA TGTGCCAGCAGCTTTGGGGGCAAGAGGGGCTACACCTTC. Protein product: CASSFGGKRGYTF.

The chain uses TRBV5-4 and TRBJ2-2; tentatively, D is TRBD2 (6 bases). Per the germline V gene, CDR1 is SGHNT and CDR2 is YYREEE (reference sequence). Trimming cost V 2 bases and J 6 bases, with 11 bases left between them. The CDR3 consists of 14 residues. The CDR3 loop is CASSLGGVAGELFF. The CDR3 nucleotides read TGTGCCAGCAGCTTAGGAGGGGTTGCCGGGGAGCTGTTTTTT.

The genes are TRBV6-5 and TRBJ1-2; possibly TRBD1 for D (6 bases). The V gene lost 4 bases and the J gene lost 5 bases, with 20 bases spanning the gap. This CDR3 has 16 amino acids. Per germline, CDR1 MNHEY and CDR2 SVGAGI. The CDR3, as DNA: TGTGCCAGCAGTTCAACTCAGGGGTTTCGTGTGTATGGCTACACCTTC. This translates into CASSSTQGFRVYGYTF.